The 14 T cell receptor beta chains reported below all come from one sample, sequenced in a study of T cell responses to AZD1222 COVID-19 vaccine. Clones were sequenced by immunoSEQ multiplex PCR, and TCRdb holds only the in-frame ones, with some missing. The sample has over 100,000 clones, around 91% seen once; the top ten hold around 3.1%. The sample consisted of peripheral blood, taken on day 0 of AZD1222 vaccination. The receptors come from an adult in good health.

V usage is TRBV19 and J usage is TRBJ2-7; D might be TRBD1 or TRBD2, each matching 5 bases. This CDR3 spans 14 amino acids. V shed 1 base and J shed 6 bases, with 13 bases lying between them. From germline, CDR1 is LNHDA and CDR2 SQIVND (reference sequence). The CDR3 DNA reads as TGTGCCAGTAGTATAGTCCCAGGGAGTGGCGAGCAGTACTTC. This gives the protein CASSIVPGSGEQYF.

This chain's CDR3 is CASSFRRVDEQFF. As DNA, the CDR3 is TGTGCCAGCAGTTTTAGGAGGGTCGATGAGCAGTTCTTC. The rearrangement links TRBV28 to TRBJ2-1; D possibly corresponds to TRBD2 (6 bases). The CDR3 has 13 amino acids. Germline assignment: CDR1 MDHEN and CDR2 SYDVKM. The ends were cut back, 3 bases at V and 8 bases at J, with 11 bases in the middle.

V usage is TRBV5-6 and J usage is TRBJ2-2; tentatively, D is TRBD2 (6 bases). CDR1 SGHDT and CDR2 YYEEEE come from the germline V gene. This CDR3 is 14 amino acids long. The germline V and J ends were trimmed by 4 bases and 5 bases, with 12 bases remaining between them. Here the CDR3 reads CASSAVSGTGELFF. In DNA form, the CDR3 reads TGTGCCAGCAGCGCGGTCAGCGGGACCGGGGAGCTGTTTTTT.

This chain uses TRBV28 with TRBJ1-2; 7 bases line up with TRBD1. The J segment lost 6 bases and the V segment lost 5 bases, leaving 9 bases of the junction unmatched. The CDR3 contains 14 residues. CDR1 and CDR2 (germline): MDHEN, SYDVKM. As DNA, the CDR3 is TGTGCCAGCAGTCTCGGGACAGACTCAGATGGCTACACCTTC. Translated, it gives CASSLGTDSDGYTF.

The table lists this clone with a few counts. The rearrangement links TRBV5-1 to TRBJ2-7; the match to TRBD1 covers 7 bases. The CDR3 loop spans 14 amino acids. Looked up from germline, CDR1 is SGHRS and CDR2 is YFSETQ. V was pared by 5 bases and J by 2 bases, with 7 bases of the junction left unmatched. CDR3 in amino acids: CASSSDRAAYEQYF. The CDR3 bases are TGCGCCAGCAGTTCCGACAGGGCCGCCTACGAGCAGTACTTC.

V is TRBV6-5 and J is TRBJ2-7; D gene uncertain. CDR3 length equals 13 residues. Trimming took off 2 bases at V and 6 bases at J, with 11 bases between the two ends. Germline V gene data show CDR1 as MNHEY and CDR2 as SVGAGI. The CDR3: CASSYVAEGEQYF. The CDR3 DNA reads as TGTGCCAGCAGTTACGTCGCAGAAGGCGAGCAGTACTTC.

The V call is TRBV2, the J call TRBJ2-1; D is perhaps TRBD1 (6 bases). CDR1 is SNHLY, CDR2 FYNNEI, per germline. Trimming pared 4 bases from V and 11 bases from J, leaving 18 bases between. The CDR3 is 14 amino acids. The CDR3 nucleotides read TGTGCCAGCAGTGGAACATCAGGGACAATGAAGCAGTTCTTC. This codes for CASSGTSGTMKQFF.

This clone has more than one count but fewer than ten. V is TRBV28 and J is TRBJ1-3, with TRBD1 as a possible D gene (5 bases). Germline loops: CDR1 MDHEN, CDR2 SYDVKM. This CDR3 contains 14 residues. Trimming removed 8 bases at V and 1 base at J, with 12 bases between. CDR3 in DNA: TGTGCCAGCGCCCTCACAGGTTCTGGAAACACCATATATTTT. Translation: CASALTGSGNTIYF.

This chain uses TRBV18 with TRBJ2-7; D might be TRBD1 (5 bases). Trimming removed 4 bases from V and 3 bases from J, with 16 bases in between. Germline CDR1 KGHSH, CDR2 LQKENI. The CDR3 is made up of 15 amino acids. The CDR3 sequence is CASSRIGQGNYEQYF. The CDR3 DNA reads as TGTGCCAGCTCACGGATTGGACAAGGCAACTACGAGCAGTACTTC.

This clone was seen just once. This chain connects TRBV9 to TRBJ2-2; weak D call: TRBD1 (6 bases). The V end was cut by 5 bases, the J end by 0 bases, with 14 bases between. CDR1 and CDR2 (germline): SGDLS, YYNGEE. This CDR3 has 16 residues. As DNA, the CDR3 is TGTGCCAGCAGTGATAGGGGGAACGCGAACACCGGGGAGCTGTTTTTT. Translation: CASSDRGNANTGELFF.

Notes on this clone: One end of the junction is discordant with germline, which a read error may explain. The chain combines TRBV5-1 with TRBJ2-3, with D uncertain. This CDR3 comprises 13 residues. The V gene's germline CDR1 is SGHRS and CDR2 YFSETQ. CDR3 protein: CASSLDGVSPADF. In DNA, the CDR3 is TGCGCCAGCAGCTTGGATGGAGTTTCACCGGCGGATTTT.

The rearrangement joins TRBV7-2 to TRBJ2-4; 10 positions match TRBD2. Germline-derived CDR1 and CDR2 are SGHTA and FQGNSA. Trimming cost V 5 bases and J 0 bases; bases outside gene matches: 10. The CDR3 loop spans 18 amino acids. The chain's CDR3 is CASSARLAGSLAKNIQYF. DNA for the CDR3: TGTGCCAGCAGCGCTCGACTAGCGGGTTCACTAGCCAAAAACATTCAGTACTTC.

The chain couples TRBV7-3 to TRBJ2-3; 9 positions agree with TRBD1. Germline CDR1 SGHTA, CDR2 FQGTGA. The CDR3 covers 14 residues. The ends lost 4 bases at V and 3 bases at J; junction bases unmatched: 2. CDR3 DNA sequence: TGTGCCAGCAGCTCACAGGGGGCGACAGATACGCAGTATTTT. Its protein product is CASSSQGATDTQYF.

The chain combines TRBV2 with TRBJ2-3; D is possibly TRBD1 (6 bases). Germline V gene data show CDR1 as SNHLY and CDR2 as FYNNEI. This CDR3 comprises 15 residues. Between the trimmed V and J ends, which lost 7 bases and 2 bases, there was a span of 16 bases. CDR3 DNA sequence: TGTGCCAGCAAAGGGACACCCGAACCCACAGATACGCAGTATTTT. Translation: CASKGTPEPTDTQYF. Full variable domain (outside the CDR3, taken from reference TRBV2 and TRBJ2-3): EPEVTQTPSHQVTQMGQEVILRCVPISNHLYFYWYRQILGQKVEFLVSFYNNEISEKSEIFDDQFSVERPDGSNFTLKIRSTKLEDSAMYFCASKGTPEPTDTQYFGPGTRLTVL.